This TCR beta chain appears in the sequencing data of a study of blood T cell repertoires in COVID-19. Germline V lookup: CDR1 SGHAT, CDR2 FQNNGV. With V trimmed by 3 bases and J by 8 bases, 6 bases remained unmatched. The CDR3 runs 14 residues. Original processing notes: The assay estimated nucleated cells by amplifying reference gene primers. Sequencing was performed with immunoSEQ multiplex PCR; in TCRdb, only in-frame clones are kept and a portion is missing. The DNA was the basis for D and trimming; V, J and clone size are from that table. The data contain 200,000 to 300,000 clones, more than 75% of them seen just once; the ten biggest clones take up roughly 2%. The age range of participants was about 18 to 90 years, with residence in about two dozen US areas. Clinical history as reported by participants underpinned cohort assignment.

The specimen sequenced was PBMCs or T cells enriched from blood (not recorded which). This TCR was sampled from a woman in her 50s who had recovered from COVID-19. The genes are TRBV11-2 and TRBJ2-1; 8 bases match TRBD2. The CDR3 nucleotides read TGTGCCAGCAGCTTGAGCAGCGGGAGCTATGAGCAGTTCTTC. It is translated as CASSLSSGSYEQFF.